This section outlines one T cell receptor beta chain sequence together with its context. The protocol was immunoSEQ multiplex PCR, while the TCRdb copy is restricted to in-frame clones and leaves out a portion. The table has tens of thousands of clones, about 95% seen once. The data stem from a study of control samples from healthy donors and cancer patients. This CDR3 has 15 amino acids. The germline V gene encodes CDR1 LGHDT and CDR2 YNNKEL (reference sequence). The V end was cut by 5 bases, the J end by 2 bases, with 12 bases between. What was sequenced was blood. The TCR originated in a young woman in good health. The V call is TRBV3-1 (or the pseudogene TRBV3-2), the J call TRBJ1-4, with a tentative D call TRBD1 (6 bases). The CDR3 is CASSSLGATNEKLFF. DNA of the CDR3: TGTGCCAGCAGCTCCCTGGGGGCCACTAATGAAAAACTGTTTTTT.